This TCR beta chain was captured by sequencing in a study of cytomegalovirus exposure and HLA in healthy donors. The PCR ran on 60 Vbeta and 13 Jbeta primers. Method: immunoSEQ multiplex PCR; TCRdb's copy keeps in-frame clones and lacks some. The sample has roughly 170,000 clones; roughly 82% are singletons. CDR1 is MNHNY, CDR2 SVGAGI, per germline (reference sequence). The junction had 0 bases not matched to a gene; V was cut back by 2 bases and J by 2 bases. The CDR3 spans 14 residues. The gene calls are TRBV6-6 and TRBJ2-7; TRBD2 agrees at 10 bases. The clonotype comes from a girl aged 2-10 years in good health and CMV-seropositive. The sequenced material came from PBMCs. The CDR3, as DNA: TGTGCCAGCAGTTACCTAGCGGGAGCCTACGAGCAGTACTTC. This sequence encodes CASSYLAGAYEQYF.